The 6 T cell receptor beta chains below were found in one sample sequenced in a study of Tregs in tolerant kidney transplant recipients. TCRdb's copy holds only in-frame clones and misses some; the assay was immunoSEQ multiplex PCR. The sample data list over 25,000 clones. Sequences were derived from CD8+ T cells from blood, sampled before the transplant. The receptors shown here come from a human donor who received a combined kidney and bone marrow transplant.

Remarks on this clone: The read stops 3 residues short of the end of the CDR3; the missing end is completed from the germline J gene. The chain employs TRBV5-1 and TRBJ1-1; D not certain. V was clipped by 4 bases and J by 2 bases, with 9 bases between them. Looked up from germline, CDR1 is SGHRS and CDR2 is YFSETQ. The CDR3 spans 13 residues. CDR3 bases read: TGCGCCAGCAGCGCTGCCTATAACACTGAA. Its translation: CASSAAYNTE. The complete CDR3 protein is CASSAAYNTEAFF.

As for this clone: From the germline J gene comes the end of the CDR3, since the read stops 3 residues before it. The chain uses TRBV6-7 and TRBJ1-5, with 9 bases aligning to TRBD1. TRBV6-7 is noted as an ORF with a role that remains uncertain. The CDR3 is 15 amino acids. V lost 6 bases and J lost 5; bases outside the gene matches: 8. The CDR3: CASSPQGARYQPQHF. CDR3 DNA (partial): TGTGCCAGCAGCCCACAGGGGGCACGGTATCAGCCC.

In regard to this clone: The observed sequence ends 3 residues before the CDR3 terminus, with the missing tail filled in from the germline J gene. This chain joins TRBV2 and TRBJ2-2; TRBD1 matches at 10 bases. CDR1 SNHLY and CDR2 FYNNEI come from the germline V gene. V was pared by 6 bases and J by 10 bases, with 5 bases of the junction left unmatched. The CDR3 spans 13 residues. This chain's CDR3 is CASSGTGVSELFF. CDR3 DNA, as far as it was read: TGTGCCAGCAGCGGGACAGGGGTGTCGGAG.

In regard to this clone: The missing CDR3 end, 3 residues past where the read stops, is filled in from the germline J gene. The gene calls are TRBV19 and TRBJ1-2, with 9 bases that match TRBD1. CDR3 length equals 13 residues. Germline CDR1 is LNHDA and CDR2 is SQIVND (reference sequence). The J segment lost 5 bases and the V segment lost 4 bases, leaving 2 bases of the junction unmatched. The DNA read from the CDR3 is TGTGCCAGTAGTACACAGGGGGCGTATGGC. It translates to CASSTQGAYG. In full, the CDR3 is CASSTQGAYGYTF.

A word on this clone: The read ends 3 residues shy of where the CDR3 ends; the end is completed using the germline J gene. This chain joins TRBV2 and TRBJ2-7, with 8 bases lining up with TRBD1. The CDR3 runs to 16 residues. V was clipped by 0 bases and J by 1 base; unmatched bases: 5. Per the germline V gene, CDR1 is SNHLY and CDR2 is FYNNEI. The CDR3 bases that were read are TGTGCCAGCAGTGAAGCTGCCCGGACAGGGTCCTACGAG. Its translation is CASSEAARTGSYE. The whole CDR3 reads CASSEAARTGSYEQYF.

Turning to this clone: The read comes to an end 3 residues before the CDR3 does, leaving the germline J gene to fill in the end. The chain carries TRBV7-9 and TRBJ1-1; D perhaps matches TRBD1 (6 bases). The V gene's germline CDR1 is SEHNR and CDR2 FQNEAQ (reference sequence). This CDR3 has 12 residues. CDR3 amino acids: CASSSDSPLAFF. The sequenced CDR3 bases are TGTGCCAGCAGCTCGGACAGCCCTCTT.